This T cell receptor (beta chain) was identified during a study of PD-1 blockade in classical Hodgkin lymphoma. The CDR3 is 14 amino acids. CDR1 is MGHRA and CDR2 is YSYEKL in the germline V gene. The germline V and J ends were trimmed by 8 bases and 0 bases, with 13 bases remaining between them. The table came from immunoSEQ multiplex PCR; TCRdb's copy has only in-frame clones and leaves some out. The sample consists of about 23,000 clones, roughly 90% of them appearing once. The sample's time point: cycle 4 day 1 (C4D1), after 5 to 7 weeks of nivolumab. Each patient experienced a relapse that followed autologous stem cell transplantation, and brentuximab vedotin exposure varied.

The receptor's source is a human donor with classical Hodgkin lymphoma. The chain is built from TRBV4-1 and TRBJ1-1; a weak D match, TRBD1 (6 bases). The source material was peripheral blood mononuclear cells (PBMCs), sampled before the fourth cycle of nivolumab. CDR3: CASRNRALNTEAFF. CDR3 nucleotide sequence: TGCGCCAGCCGAAACAGGGCACTGAACACTGAAGCTTTCTTT.